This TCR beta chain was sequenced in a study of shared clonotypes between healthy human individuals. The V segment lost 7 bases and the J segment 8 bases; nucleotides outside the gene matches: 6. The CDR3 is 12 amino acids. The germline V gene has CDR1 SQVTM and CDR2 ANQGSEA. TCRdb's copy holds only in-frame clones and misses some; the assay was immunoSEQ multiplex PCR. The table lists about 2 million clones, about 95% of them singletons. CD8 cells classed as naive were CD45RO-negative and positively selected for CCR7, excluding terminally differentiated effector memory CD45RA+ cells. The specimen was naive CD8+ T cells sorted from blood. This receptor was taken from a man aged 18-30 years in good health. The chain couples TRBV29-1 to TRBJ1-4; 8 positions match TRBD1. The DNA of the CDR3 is TGCAGCGCACAGGGGGATAACGAAAAACTGTTTTTT. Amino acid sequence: CSAQGDNEKLFF.